The 6 T cell receptor beta chains listed next were all sequenced from one sample in a study of regulatory T cells in long-lasting Graves disease. Time point described: newly diagnosed GD, antithyroid drugs for less than 3 months. PBMCs provided the RNA from which the TCR library was made. The TCR beta library used iRepertoire HTBI primers with Arm-PCR amplification of CDR3. Via MiXCR, TCRdb re-called the multiplex PCR reads, giving one row per CDR3 protein. The profile shows around 450,000 distinct CDR3 sequences, about 15% of them singletons. These data were likewise used in another study, on T cells in Graves' hyperthyroidism and ophthalmopathy.

This material consisted of peripheral blood mononuclear cells (PBMCs), taken at new diagnosis, from a patient treated with antithyroid drugs. The receptor set was obtained from a woman aged 30 to 39 with Graves disease.

This clonotype occurred a few times. This rearrangement joins TRBV7-3 to TRBJ1-1; unclear D gene. The CDR3 totals 14 residues. Trimming took off 1 base at V and 0 bases at J, with 6 bases between the two ends. Germline V CDR1 and CDR2: SGHTA, FQGTGA. CDR3 nucleotide sequence: TGTGCCAGCAGCTTAAGCATCTTGAACACTGAAGCTTTCTTT. It is translated as CASSLSILNTEAFF.

V usage is TRBV4-1 and J usage is TRBJ2-5; tentative D call: TRBD1 (5 bases). Trimming removed 3 bases from V and 5 bases from J, with 19 bases in between. Germline V gene lookup returns CDR1 MGHRA and CDR2 YSYEKL. The CDR3 totals 16 residues. The CDR3 is CASSHVSVQGIETQYF. In DNA, the CDR3 is TGCGCCAGCAGCCACGTTTCCGTTCAGGGTATCGAGACCCAGTACTTC.

There are many counts of this clonotype. This chain uses TRBV11-1 with TRBJ2-1; unclear D gene. The ends were cut back, 0 bases at V and 9 bases at J, with 6 bases in the middle. CDR3 length: 12 amino acids. Germline CDR1 is SGHAT and CDR2 is FQDESV (reference sequence). The CDR3 here is CASSLAPVEQFF. Here the CDR3 DNA reads TGTGCCAGCAGCTTAGCGCCGGTTGAGCAGTTCTTC.

This clonotype was detected many times. This CDR3 reads CSAATSGRANEQFF. Written as DNA, the CDR3 is TGCAGTGCCGCGACTAGCGGGAGGGCCAATGAGCAGTTCTTC. The chain employs TRBV20-1 and TRBJ2-1, with 14 bases lining up with TRBD2. This CDR3 is built from 14 residues. In germline, CDR1 is DFQATT, CDR2 SNEGSKA (reference sequence). J lost 6 bases, V lost 6 bases, and 4 bases had no gene match.

A word on this clonotype: The junction and the germline gene differ at one end; a read error may be behind it. The chain couples TRBV30 to TRBJ1-1; D unresolved. CDR1 is GTSNPN, CDR2 SVGIG, per germline (reference sequence). The CDR3 extends over 14 amino acids. The CDR3 DNA reads as TGTGCCTGGAGTGTGGGAGGATTGAACACTGGAGCTTTCTTT. It codes for CAWSVGGLNTGAFF. The whole variable domain, remainder taken from reference TRBV30 and TRBJ1-1, is SQTIHQWPATLVQPVGSPLSLECTVEGTSNPNLYWYRQAAGRGLQLLFYSVGIGQISSEVPQNLSASRPQDRQFILSSKKLLLSDSGFYLCAWSVGGLNTGAFFGQGTRLTVV.

This chain links TRBV6-1 with TRBJ1-6; D is possibly TRBD1 (5 bases). The V and J ends lost 7 bases and 6 bases respectively, with 16 bases between them. This CDR3 is 15 amino acids long. Looked up from germline, CDR1 is MNHNS and CDR2 is SASEGT. In DNA form, the CDR3 reads TGTGCCAGCATCCCTATCGGGGGGATTAATTCACCCCTCCACTTT. Protein product: CASIPIGGINSPLHF.